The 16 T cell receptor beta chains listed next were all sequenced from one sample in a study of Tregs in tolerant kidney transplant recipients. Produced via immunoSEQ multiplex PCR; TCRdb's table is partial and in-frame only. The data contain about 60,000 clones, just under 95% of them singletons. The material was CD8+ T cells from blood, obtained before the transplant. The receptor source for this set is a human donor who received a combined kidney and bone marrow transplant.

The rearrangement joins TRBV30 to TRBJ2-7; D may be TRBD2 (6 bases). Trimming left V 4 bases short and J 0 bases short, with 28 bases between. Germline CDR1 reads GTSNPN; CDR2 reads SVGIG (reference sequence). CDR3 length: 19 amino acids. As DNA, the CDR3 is TGTGCCTGGACCGGGGGAGTGTCGTCCTACAGGTCGTCCTCCTACGAGCAGTACTTC. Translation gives CAWTGGVSSYRSSSYEQYF.

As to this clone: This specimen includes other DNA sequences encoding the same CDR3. This CDR3 is CASSLQVQGIGYTF. The CDR3 DNA follows: TGTGCCAGCAGCTTGCAAGTACAGGGCATAGGCTACACCTTC. The rearrangement uses TRBV5-4 and TRBJ1-2; D might be TRBD1 (6 bases). Trimming removed 1 base at V and 8 bases at J, with 15 bases between. CDR1 and CDR2 (germline): SGHNT, YYREEE (reference sequence). There are 14 residues in the CDR3.

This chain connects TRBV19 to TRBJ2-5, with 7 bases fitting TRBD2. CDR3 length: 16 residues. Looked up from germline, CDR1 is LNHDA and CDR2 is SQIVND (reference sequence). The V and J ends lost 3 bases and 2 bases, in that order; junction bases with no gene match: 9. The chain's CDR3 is CASSISGEGIQETQYF. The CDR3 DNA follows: TGTGCCAGTAGTATCAGTGGGGAGGGGATTCAAGAGACCCAGTACTTC.

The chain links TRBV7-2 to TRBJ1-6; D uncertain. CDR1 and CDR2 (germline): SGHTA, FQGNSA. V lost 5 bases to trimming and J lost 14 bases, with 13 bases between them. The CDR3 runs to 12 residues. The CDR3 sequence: CASSNRTGSLHF. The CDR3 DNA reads TGTGCCAGCAGCAACCGGACGGGGTCCCTCCACTTT.

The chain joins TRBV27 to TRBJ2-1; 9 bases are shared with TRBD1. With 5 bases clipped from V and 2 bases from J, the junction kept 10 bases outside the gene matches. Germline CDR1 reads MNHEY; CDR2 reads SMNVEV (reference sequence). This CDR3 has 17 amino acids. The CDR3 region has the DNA TGTGCCAGCAGTCCCCACGCCGGGACAGGGACCTACAATGAGCAGTTCTTC. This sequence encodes CASSPHAGTGTYNEQFF.

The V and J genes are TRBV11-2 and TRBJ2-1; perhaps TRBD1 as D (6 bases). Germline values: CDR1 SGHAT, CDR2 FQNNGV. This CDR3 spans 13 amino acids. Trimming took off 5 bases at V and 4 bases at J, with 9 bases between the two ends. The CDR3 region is CASSGTGYNEQFF. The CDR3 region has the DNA TGTGCCAGCAGCGGAACAGGGTACAATGAGCAGTTCTTC. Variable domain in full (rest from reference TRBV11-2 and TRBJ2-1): EAGVAQSPRYKIIEKRQSVAFWCNPISGHATLYWYQQILGQGPKLLIQFQNNGVVDDSQLPKDRFSAERLKGVDSTLKIQPAKLEDSAVYLCASSGTGYNEQFFGPGTRLTVL.

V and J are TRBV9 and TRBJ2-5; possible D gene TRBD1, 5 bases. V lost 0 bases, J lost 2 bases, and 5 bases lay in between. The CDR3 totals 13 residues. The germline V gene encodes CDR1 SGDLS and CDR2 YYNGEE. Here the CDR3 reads CASSVEGQETQYF. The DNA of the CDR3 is TGTGCCAGCAGCGTAGAGGGGCAAGAGACCCAGTACTTC. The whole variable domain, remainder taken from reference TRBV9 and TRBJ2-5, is DSGVTQTPKHLITATGQRVTLRCSPRSGDLSVYWYQQSLDQGLQFLIQYYNGEERAKGNILERFSAQQFPDLHSELNLSSLELGDSALYFCASSVEGQETQYFGPGTRLLVL.

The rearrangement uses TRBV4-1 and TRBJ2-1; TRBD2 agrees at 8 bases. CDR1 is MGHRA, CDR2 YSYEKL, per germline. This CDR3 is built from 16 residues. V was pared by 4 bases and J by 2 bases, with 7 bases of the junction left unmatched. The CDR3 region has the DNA TGCGCCAGCAGCCCCCTTAGCGGGACTACCTACAATGAGCAGTTCTTC. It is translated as CASSPLSGTTYNEQFF.

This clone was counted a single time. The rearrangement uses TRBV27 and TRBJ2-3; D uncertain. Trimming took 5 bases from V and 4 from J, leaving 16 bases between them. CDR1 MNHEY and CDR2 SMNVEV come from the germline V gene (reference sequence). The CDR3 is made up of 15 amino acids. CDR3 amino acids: CASSAIVIPSDTQYF. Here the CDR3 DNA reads TGTGCCAGCAGTGCAATAGTTATACCCTCAGATACGCAGTATTTT.

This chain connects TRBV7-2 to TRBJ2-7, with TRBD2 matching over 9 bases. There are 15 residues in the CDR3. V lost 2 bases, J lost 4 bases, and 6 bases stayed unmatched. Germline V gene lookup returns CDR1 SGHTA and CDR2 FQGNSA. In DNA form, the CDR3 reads TGTGCCAGCAGCTTAAGTAGCGGGAGTTCGTACGAGCAGTACTTC. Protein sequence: CASSLSSGSSYEQYF. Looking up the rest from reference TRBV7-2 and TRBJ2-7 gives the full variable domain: GAGVSQSPSNKVTEKGKDVELRCDPISGHTALYWYRQSLGQGLEFLIYFQGNSAPDKSGLPSDRFSAERTGGSVSTLTIQRTQQEDSAVYLCASSLSSGSSYEQYFGPGTRLTVT.

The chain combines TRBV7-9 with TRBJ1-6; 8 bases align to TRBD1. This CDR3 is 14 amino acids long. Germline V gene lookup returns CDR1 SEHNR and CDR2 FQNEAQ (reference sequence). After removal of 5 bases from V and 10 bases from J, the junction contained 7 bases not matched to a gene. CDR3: CASSVISGGSPLHF. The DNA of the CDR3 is TGTGCCAGCAGCGTTATATCAGGGGGCTCACCCCTCCACTTT.

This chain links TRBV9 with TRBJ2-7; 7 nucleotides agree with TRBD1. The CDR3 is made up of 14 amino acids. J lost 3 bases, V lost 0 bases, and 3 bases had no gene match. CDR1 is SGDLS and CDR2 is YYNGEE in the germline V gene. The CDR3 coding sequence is TGTGCCAGCAGCGTAGTTGCAGGGGGCTACGAGCAGTACTTC. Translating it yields CASSVVAGGYEQYF.

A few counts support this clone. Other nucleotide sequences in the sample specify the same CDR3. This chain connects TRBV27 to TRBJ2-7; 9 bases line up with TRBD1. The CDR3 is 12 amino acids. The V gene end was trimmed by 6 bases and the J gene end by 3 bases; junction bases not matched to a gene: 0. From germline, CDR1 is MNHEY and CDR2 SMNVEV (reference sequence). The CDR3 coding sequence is TGTGCCAGCAGGGGACAGGGCTACGAGCAGTACTTC. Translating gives CASRGQGYEQYF.

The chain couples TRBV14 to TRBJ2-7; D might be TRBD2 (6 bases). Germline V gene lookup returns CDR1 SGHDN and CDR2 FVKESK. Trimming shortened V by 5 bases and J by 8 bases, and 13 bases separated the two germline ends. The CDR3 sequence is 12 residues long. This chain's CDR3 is CASSSTSRKQYF. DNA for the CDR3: TGTGCCAGCAGCTCGACTAGTCGGAAGCAGTACTTC.

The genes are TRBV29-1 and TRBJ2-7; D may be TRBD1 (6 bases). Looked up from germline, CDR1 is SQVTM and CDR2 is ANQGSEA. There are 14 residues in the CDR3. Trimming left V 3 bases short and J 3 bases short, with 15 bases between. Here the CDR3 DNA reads TGCAGCGTTGATACCGGGCAGGGGTTCTACGAGCAGTACTTC. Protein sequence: CSVDTGQGFYEQYF.

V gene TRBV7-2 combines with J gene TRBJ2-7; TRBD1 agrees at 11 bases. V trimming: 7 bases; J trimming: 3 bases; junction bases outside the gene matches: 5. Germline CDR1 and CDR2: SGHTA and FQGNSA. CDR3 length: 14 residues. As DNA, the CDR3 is TGTGCCAGCACCTACGGGACAGGGGGCTACGAGCAGTACTTC. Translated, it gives CASTYGTGGYEQYF.